This entry lists 19 T cell receptor beta chains sequenced from one sample in a study of blood T cell repertoires in COVID-19. Assay used: immunoSEQ multiplex PCR; TCRdb lists only in-frame clones, some missing. The sample carries around 180,000 clones, roughly 91% recorded once. What was sequenced was peripheral blood. The receptor set was obtained from a human donor in a cohort sampled during active COVID-19.

V and J are TRBV2 and TRBJ1-2; the D is unclear. The germline V gene encodes CDR1 SNHLY and CDR2 FYNNEI. Between the trimmed V and J ends, which lost 3 bases and 2 bases, there was a span of 10 bases. The CDR3 is 14 residues long. The CDR3 sequence: CASSDSQRNYGYTF. The CDR3, as DNA: TGTGCCAGCAGTGATTCACAGAGAAACTATGGCTACACCTTC. The full variable domain, with the rest looked up from reference TRBV2 and TRBJ1-2, is EPEVTQTPSHQVTQMGQEVILRCVPISNHLYFYWYRQILGQKVEFLVSFYNNEISEKSEIFDDQFSVERPDGSNFTLKIRSTKLEDSAMYFCASSDSQRNYGYTFGSGTRLTVV.

V is TRBV6-6 and J is TRBJ1-1; 7 positions match TRBD1. Germline lookup yields CDR1 MNHNY and CDR2 SVGAGI (reference sequence). The CDR3 sequence is 15 residues long. V lost 6 bases to trimming and J lost 0 bases; unmatched junction nucleotides: 7. As DNA, the CDR3 is TGTGCCAGCAGACCGGGACAGACCATGAACACTGAAGCTTTCTTT. As protein: CASRPGQTMNTEAFF.

The V gene is TRBV7-9, the J gene TRBJ1-2; weak D call: TRBD1 (6 bases). CDR1 is SEHNR and CDR2 is FQNEAQ in the germline V gene (reference sequence). V lost 5 bases to trimming and J lost 4 bases, with 14 bases between them. The CDR3 totals 14 residues. The CDR3 region is CASSPSGGGYGYTF. CDR3 nucleotides: TGTGCCAGCAGCCCCAGCGGGGGCGGCTATGGCTACACCTTC. Combining the CDR3 with reference TRBV7-9 and TRBJ1-2 gives the whole variable domain DTGVSQNPRHKITKRGQNVTFRCDPISEHNRLYWYRQTLGQGPEFLTYFQNEAQLEKSRLLSDRFSAERPKGSFSTLEIQRTEQGDSAMYLCASSPSGGGYGYTFGSGTRLTVV.

The gene calls are TRBV14 and TRBJ1-1; TRBD1 aligns across 10 bases. V shed 2 bases and J 1 base; nucleotides not matched to a gene: 4. The CDR3 has 16 residues. Per the germline V gene, CDR1 is SGHDN and CDR2 is FVKESK. CDR3 nucleotides: TGTGCCAGCAGCCAACGGACAGGGGGAGGGAACACTGAAGCTTTCTTT. This sequence encodes CASSQRTGGGNTEAFF.

This clone appeared a single time. The chain joins TRBV7-2 to TRBJ2-1; the match to TRBD2 covers 7 bases. The CDR3 runs to 13 residues. Per the germline V gene, CDR1 is SGHTA and CDR2 is FQGNSA. Trimming cost V 0 bases and J 7 bases; bases outside gene matches: 0. The CDR3 is CASSLAGGNEQFF. In DNA, the CDR3 is TGTGCCAGCAGCTTAGCGGGGGGGAATGAGCAGTTCTTC.

The rearrangement joins TRBV6-2 or TRBV6-3 to TRBJ2-7, with D possibly being TRBD2 (6 bases). Trimming cost V 1 base and J 2 bases, with 9 bases left between them. Germline V gene data show CDR1 as MNHEY and CDR2 as SVGEGT. The CDR3 is 14 amino acids. This CDR3 reads CASSYWGDAYEQYF. The CDR3 DNA sequence: TGTGCCAGCAGTTACTGGGGGGACGCCTACGAGCAGTACTTC.

V usage is TRBV10-3 and J usage is TRBJ2-1; D may be TRBD1 (5 bases). V shed 0 bases and J shed 6 bases, with 12 bases lying between them. Per the germline V gene, CDR1 is ENHRY and CDR2 is SYGVKD. The CDR3 runs to 15 residues. For the CDR3, the DNA is TGTGCCATCAGTGAGTCGCCCCTACAGGCCAATGAGCAGTTCTTC. Protein sequence: CAISESPLQANEQFF.

The V call is TRBV11-2, the J call TRBJ2-3, with D possibly being TRBD2 (6 bases). This CDR3 is built from 12 residues. Germline-derived CDR1 and CDR2 are SGHAT and FQNNGV. The ends were cut back, 8 bases at V and 4 bases at J, with 10 bases in the middle. CDR3 sequence reads: CASRGTADTQYF. The CDR3 DNA sequence: TGTGCCAGCCGAGGGACTGCAGATACGCAGTATTTT. The full variable domain, in which reference TRBV11-2 and TRBJ2-3 provide the parts outside the CDR3, is EAGVAQSPRYKIIEKRQSVAFWCNPISGHATLYWYQQILGQGPKLLIQFQNNGVVDDSQLPKDRFSAERLKGVDSTLKIQPAKLEDSAVYLCASRGTADTQYFGPGTRLTVL.

The chain recombines TRBV10-3 with TRBJ2-7; 12 bases are shared with TRBD2. Germline V gives CDR1 ENHRY, CDR2 SYGVKD. The J segment lost 7 bases and the V segment lost 0 bases, leaving 4 bases of the junction unmatched. The CDR3 has 15 amino acids. CDR3 protein: CAISESWTSGMEQYF. For the CDR3, the DNA is TGTGCCATCAGTGAGTCCTGGACTAGCGGGATGGAGCAGTACTTC.

This chain links TRBV11-1 with TRBJ2-1; D perhaps matches TRBD2 (6 bases). Trimming removed 2 bases from V and 4 bases from J, with 12 bases in between. The germline gives CDR1 SGHAT, CDR2 FQDESV (reference sequence). The CDR3 loop spans 15 amino acids. CDR3 amino acids: CASSLYGSKYNEQFF. The CDR3 nucleotides are TGTGCCAGCAGCTTATACGGGAGCAAGTACAATGAGCAGTTCTTC.

The chain couples TRBV7-9 to TRBJ2-2; possible D gene TRBD1, 5 bases. V was trimmed by 1 base and J by 0 bases, leaving 12 bases between them. The CDR3 covers 17 residues. Germline lookup yields CDR1 SEHNR and CDR2 FQNEAQ (reference sequence). The CDR3 DNA sequence: TGTGCCAGCAGCTTAGGGGGCATTTCCGCGAACACCGGGGAGCTGTTTTTT. It codes for CASSLGGISANTGELFF.

V and J are TRBV4-2 and TRBJ2-7; 15 bases match TRBD2. The V and J ends lost 2 bases and 6 bases, in that order; junction bases with no gene match: 5. The CDR3 is 16 amino acids. Germline CDR1 LGHNA, CDR2 YNFKEQ. CDR3 sequence (DNA): TGTGCCAGCAGCCAAAACCCGGGACTAGCGGGGGGCGAGCAGTACTTC. Translating it yields CASSQNPGLAGGEQYF.

V and J are TRBV7-9 and TRBJ1-6; 8 bases line up with TRBD1. Germline-derived CDR1 and CDR2 are SEHNR and FQNEAQ (reference sequence). The CDR3 is 14 residues long. V gave up 5 bases and J gave up 6 bases; unmatched junction bases: 3. Here the CDR3 reads CASSQDRANSPLHF. CDR3 bases: TGTGCCAGCAGCCAGGACAGGGCTAATTCACCCCTCCACTTT. The full variable domain, completed using reference TRBV7-9 and TRBJ1-6, is DTGVSQNPRHKITKRGQNVTFRCDPISEHNRLYWYRQTLGQGPEFLTYFQNEAQLEKSRLLSDRFSAERPKGSFSTLEIQRTEQGDSAMYLCASSQDRANSPLHFGNGTRLTVT.

The chain has TRBV5-4 and TRBJ2-1; 10 nucleotides align to TRBD1. The CDR3 sequence is 12 residues long. Trimming took 3 bases from V and 15 from J; bases not matched to a gene: 6. The germline gives CDR1 SGHNT, CDR2 YYREEE (reference sequence). The CDR3 sequence: CASSWGGTGAFF. CDR3 DNA sequence: TGTGCCAGCAGCTGGGGCGGGACAGGGGCGTTCTTC.

The genes are TRBV14 and TRBJ2-5; no clear D. Looked up from germline, CDR1 is SGHDN and CDR2 is FVKESK. Between the trimmed V and J ends, which lost 0 bases and 5 bases, there was a span of 7 bases. CDR3 length: 13 residues. CDR3 loop: CASSQDLSETQYF. As DNA, the CDR3 is TGTGCCAGCAGCCAAGATCTTTCGGAGACCCAGTACTTC. Complete variable domain (other parts from reference TRBV14 and TRBJ2-5): EAGVTQFPSHSVIEKGQTVTLRCDPISGHDNLYWYRRVMGKEIKFLLHFVKESKQDESGMPNNRFLAERTGGTYSTLKVQPAELEDSGVYFCASSQDLSETQYFGPGTRLLVL.

The V and J genes are TRBV9 and TRBJ2-1, with 8 nucleotides matching TRBD2. The CDR3 contains 14 residues. Germline V gene sequence: CDR1 SGDLS, CDR2 YYNGEE. Germline trimming cut 3 bases from V and 8 bases from J; bases unmatched to any gene: 7. The CDR3 loop reads CASSDREGTHEQFF. The CDR3 DNA sequence: TGTGCCAGCAGCGACCGGGAGGGCACCCATGAGCAGTTCTTC.

This clone was detected only once. The chain combines TRBV27 with TRBJ2-3, with D hard to call. Germline CDR1 is MNHEY and CDR2 is SMNVEV (reference sequence). V lost 5 bases and J 8 bases, leaving 11 bases between the germline ends. CDR3 size: 12 residues. CDR3 loop: CASSLVRGTQYF. The CDR3 DNA sequence: TGTGCCAGCAGTCTCGTCCGAGGTACGCAGTATTTT.

The genes are TRBV18 and TRBJ2-1; tentatively, D is TRBD1 (5 bases). Per germline, CDR1 KGHSH and CDR2 LQKENI. This CDR3 has 12 amino acids. V lost 2 bases and J lost 8, with 7 bases in between. CDR3 nucleotides: TGTGCCAGCTCACCAAAGGGGCATGAGCAGTTCTTC. It is translated as CASSPKGHEQFF. Using reference TRBV18 and TRBJ2-1 for the parts outside the CDR3, the full variable domain is NAGVMQNPRHLVRRRGQEARLRCSPMKGHSHVYWYRQLPEEGLKFMVYLQKENIIDESGMPKERFSAEFPKEGPSILRIQQVVRGDSAAYFCASSPKGHEQFFGPGTRLTVL.

This chain links TRBV4-2 with TRBJ2-7; D gene uncertain. The CDR3 has 16 amino acids. Trimming took 0 bases from V and 2 from J, leaving 14 bases between them. CDR1 and CDR2 (germline): LGHNA, YNFKEQ. The CDR3 region has the DNA TGTGCCAGCAGCCAAGAGGGCAGCTACTCCACCTACGAGCAGTACTTC. Translated: CASSQEGSYSTYEQYF.